This TCR beta chain was sequenced for a study of blood T cell repertoires in COVID-19. Study at large: Material from acute and convalescent COVID-19 was sourced from the United States, Italy and Spain. From T cells, B-cell-depleted T cells, or PBMCs came the material, which was cDNA or gDNA.

Methods used by the authors: Reference gene primer amplification in the assay estimated nucleated cell counts. Some clones are missing from TCRdb's copy, which holds only in-frame ones; the method was immunoSEQ multiplex PCR. D and trimming were read from the DNA, whereas the V and J calls and clone size are those reported in that table. The data contain tens of thousands of clones, approximately 89% of them singletons. There are 14 residues in the CDR3. Germline CDR1 LGHNA, CDR2 YNFKEQ. J gave up 3 bases and V 4 bases, and 6 bases lay outside the gene matches. The source is a human donor in a cohort sampled during active COVID-19. This rearrangement joins TRBV4-2 to TRBJ2-7, with 7 bases lining up with TRBD1. The sequencing sample was made of peripheral blood. Here the CDR3 reads CASSRQTGFYEQYF. In DNA, the CDR3 is TGTGCCAGCAGCCGCCAGACAGGGTTCTACGAGCAGTACTTC.